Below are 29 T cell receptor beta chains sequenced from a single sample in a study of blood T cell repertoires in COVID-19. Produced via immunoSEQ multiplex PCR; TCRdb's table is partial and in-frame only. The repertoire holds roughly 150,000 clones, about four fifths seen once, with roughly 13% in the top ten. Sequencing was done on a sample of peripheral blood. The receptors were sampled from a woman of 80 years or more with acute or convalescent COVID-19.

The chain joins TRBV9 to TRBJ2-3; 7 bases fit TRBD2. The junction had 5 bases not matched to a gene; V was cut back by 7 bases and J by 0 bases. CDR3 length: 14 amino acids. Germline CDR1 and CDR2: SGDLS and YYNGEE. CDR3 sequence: CASGEGMSTDTQYF. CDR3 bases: TGTGCCAGCGGGGAGGGGATGAGCACAGATACGCAGTATTTT.

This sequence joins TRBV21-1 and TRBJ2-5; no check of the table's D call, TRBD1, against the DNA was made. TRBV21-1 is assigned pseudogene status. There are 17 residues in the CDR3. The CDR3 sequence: CASSLSGSTGWGETQYF. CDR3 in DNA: TGTGCCAGCAGCCTCTCGGGGTCGACAGGTTGGGGAGAGACCCAGTACTTC.

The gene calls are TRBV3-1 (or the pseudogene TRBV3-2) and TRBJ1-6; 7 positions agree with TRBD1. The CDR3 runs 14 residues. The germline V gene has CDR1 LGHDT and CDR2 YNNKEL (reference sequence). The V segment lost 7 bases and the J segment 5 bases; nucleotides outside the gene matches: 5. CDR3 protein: CASTPGQHNSPLHF. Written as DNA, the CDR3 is TGTGCCAGCACTCCGGGACAGCATAATTCACCCCTCCACTTT.

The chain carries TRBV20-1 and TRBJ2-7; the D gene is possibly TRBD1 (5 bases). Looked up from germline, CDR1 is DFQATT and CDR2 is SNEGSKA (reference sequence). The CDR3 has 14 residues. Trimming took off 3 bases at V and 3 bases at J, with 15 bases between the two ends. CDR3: CSASKQGPFYEQYF. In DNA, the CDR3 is TGCAGTGCTAGTAAGCAGGGTCCGTTCTACGAGCAGTACTTC.

The CDR3 loop is CAWSVQADSPLHF. In DNA, the CDR3 is TGTGCCTGGAGTGTACAGGCAGATTCACCCCTCCACTTT. The chain employs TRBV30 and TRBJ1-6, with D perhaps matching TRBD1 (5 bases). Per germline, CDR1 GTSNPN and CDR2 SVGIG (reference sequence). CDR3 size: 13 residues. V was trimmed by 0 bases and J by 8 bases, leaving 8 bases between them.

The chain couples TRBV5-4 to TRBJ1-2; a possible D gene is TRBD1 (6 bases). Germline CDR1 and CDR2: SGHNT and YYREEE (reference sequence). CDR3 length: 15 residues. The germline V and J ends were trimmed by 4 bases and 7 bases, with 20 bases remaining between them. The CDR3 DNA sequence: TGTGCCAGCAGCCAAAACAGGGTATTGATCGGTGGCTACACCTTC. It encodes CASSQNRVLIGGYTF.

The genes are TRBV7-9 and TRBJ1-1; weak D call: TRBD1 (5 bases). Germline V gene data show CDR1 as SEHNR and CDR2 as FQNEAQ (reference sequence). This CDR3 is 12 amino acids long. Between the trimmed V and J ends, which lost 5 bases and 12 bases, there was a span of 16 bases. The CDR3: CASSPTGDRTFF. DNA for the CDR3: TGTGCCAGCAGCCCAACCGGAGACAGAACTTTCTTT.

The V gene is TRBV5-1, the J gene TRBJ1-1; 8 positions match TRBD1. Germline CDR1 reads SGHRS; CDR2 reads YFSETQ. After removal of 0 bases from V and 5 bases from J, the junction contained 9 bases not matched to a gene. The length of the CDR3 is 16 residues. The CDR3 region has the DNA TGCGCCAGCAGCTTGGGACAGGGGAGAGGGGCGACTGAAGCTTTCTTT. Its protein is CASSLGQGRGATEAFF.

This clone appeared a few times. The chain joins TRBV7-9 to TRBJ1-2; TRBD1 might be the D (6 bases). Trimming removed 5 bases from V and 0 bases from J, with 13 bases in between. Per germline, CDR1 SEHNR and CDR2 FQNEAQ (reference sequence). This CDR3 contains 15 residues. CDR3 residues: CASSHPTGTNYGYTF. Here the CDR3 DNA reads TGTGCCAGCAGCCATCCGACAGGAACTAACTATGGCTACACCTTC.

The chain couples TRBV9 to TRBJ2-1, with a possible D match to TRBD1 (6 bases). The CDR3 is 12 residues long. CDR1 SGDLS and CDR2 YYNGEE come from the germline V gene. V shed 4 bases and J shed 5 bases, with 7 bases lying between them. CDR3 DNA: TGTGCCAGCAGCCCAGGGGACAATGAGCAGTTCTTC. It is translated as CASSPGDNEQFF. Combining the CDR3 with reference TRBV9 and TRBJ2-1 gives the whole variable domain DSGVTQTPKHLITATGQRVTLRCSPRSGDLSVYWYQQSLDQGLQFLIQYYNGEERAKGNILERFSAQQFPDLHSELNLSSLELGDSALYFCASSPGDNEQFFGPGTRLTVL.

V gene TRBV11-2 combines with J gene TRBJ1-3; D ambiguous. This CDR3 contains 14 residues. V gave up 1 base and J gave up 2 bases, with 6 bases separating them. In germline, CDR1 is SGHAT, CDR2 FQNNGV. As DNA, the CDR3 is TGTGCCAGCAGCTTAGGAGTGGCTGGAAACACCATATATTTT. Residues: CASSLGVAGNTIYF.

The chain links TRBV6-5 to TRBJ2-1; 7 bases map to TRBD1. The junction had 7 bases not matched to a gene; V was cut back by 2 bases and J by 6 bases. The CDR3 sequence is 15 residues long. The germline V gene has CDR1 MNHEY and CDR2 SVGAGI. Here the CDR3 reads CASSYGQGVRNEQFF. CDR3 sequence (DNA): TGTGCCAGCAGTTACGGCCAGGGGGTACGCAATGAGCAGTTCTTC.

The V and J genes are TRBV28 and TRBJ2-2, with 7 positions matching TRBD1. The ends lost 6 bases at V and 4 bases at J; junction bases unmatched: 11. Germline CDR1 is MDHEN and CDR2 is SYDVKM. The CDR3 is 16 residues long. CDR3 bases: TGTGCCAGCAGCCTGACTGTGGCAGGGGGCACCGGGGAGCTGTTTTTT. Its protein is CASSLTVAGGTGELFF.

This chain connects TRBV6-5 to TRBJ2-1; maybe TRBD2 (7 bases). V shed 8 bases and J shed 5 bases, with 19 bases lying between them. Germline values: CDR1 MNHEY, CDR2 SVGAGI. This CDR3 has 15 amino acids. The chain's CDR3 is CASRGRGARDNEQFF. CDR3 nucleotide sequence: TGTGCCAGCCGCGGCCGGGGGGCGCGTGACAATGAGCAGTTCTTC.

CDR3 protein: CASSEQEIYEQYF. In DNA form, the CDR3 reads TGTGCCAGCAGTGAACAGGAAATCTACGAGCAGTACTTC. The chain is built from TRBV2 and TRBJ2-7, with D unclear. The CDR3 is 13 residues long. Germline lookup yields CDR1 SNHLY and CDR2 FYNNEI. V lost 2 bases and J lost 3, with 8 bases in between. The full variable domain, in which reference TRBV2 and TRBJ2-7 provide the parts outside the CDR3, is EPEVTQTPSHQVTQMGQEVILRCVPISNHLYFYWYRQILGQKVEFLVSFYNNEISEKSEIFDDQFSVERPDGSNFTLKIRSTKLEDSAMYFCASSEQEIYEQYFGPGTRLTVT.

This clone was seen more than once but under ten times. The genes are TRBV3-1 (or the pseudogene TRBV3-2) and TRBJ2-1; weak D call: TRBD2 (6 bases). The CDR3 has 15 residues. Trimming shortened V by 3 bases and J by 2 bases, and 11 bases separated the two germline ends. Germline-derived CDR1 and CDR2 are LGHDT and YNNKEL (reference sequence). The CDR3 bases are TGTGCCAGCAGCCAGGGCCGGGAGCCCTACAATGAGCAGTTCTTC. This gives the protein CASSQGREPYNEQFF.

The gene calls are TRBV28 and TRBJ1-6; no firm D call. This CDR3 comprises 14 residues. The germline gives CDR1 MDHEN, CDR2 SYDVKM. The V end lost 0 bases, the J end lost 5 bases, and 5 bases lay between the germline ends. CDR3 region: CASSLWGDNSPLHF. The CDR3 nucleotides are TGTGCCAGCAGTTTATGGGGAGATAATTCACCCCTCCACTTT.

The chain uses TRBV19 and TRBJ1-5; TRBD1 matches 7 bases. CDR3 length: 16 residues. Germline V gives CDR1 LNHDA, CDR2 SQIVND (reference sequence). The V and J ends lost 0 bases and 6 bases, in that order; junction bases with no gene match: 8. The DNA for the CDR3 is TGTGCCAGTAGTATAGATCTGATAGGGGGCAGTCAGCCCCAGCATTTT. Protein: CASSIDLIGGSQPQHF.

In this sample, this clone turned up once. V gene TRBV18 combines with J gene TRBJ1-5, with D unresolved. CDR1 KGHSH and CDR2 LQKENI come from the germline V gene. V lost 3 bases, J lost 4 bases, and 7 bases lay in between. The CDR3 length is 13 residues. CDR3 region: CASSPRVNQPQHF. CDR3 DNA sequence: TGTGCCAGCTCACCCCGGGTAAATCAGCCCCAGCATTTT.

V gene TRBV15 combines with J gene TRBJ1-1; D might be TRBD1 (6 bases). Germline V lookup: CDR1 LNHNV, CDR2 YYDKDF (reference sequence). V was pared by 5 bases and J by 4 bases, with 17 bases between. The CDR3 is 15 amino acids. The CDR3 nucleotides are TGTGCCACCAGCCCCAGGGGCAGCCCTCGCACTGAAGCTTTCTTT. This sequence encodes CATSPRGSPRTEAFF. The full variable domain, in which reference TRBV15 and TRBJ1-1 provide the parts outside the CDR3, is DAMVIQNPRYQVTQFGKPVTLSCSQTLNHNVMYWYQQKSSQAPKLLFHYYDKDFNNEADTPDNFQSRRPNTSFCFLDIRSPGLGDTAMYLCATSPRGSPRTEAFFGQGTRLTVV.

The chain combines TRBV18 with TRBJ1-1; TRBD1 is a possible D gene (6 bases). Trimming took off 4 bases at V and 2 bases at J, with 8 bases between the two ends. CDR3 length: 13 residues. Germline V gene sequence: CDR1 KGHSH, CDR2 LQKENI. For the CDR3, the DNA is TGTGCCAGCTCACTGGACAGTAACACTGAAGCTTTCTTT. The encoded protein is CASSLDSNTEAFF. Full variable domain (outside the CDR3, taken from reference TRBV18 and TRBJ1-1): NAGVMQNPRHLVRRRGQEARLRCSPMKGHSHVYWYRQLPEEGLKFMVYLQKENIIDESGMPKERFSAEFPKEGPSILRIQQVVRGDSAAYFCASSLDSNTEAFFGQGTRLTVV.

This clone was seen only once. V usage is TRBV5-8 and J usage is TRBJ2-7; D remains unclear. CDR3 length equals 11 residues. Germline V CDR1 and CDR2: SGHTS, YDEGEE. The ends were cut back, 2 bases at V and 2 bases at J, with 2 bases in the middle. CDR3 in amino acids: CASSFAYEQYF. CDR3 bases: TGTGCCAGCAGCTTCGCCTACGAGCAGTACTTC.

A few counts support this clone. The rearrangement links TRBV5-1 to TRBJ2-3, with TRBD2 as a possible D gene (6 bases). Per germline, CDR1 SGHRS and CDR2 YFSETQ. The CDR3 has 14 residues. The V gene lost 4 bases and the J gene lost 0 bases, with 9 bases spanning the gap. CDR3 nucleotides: TGCGCCAGCAGCGTGGGACTCAGCACAGATACGCAGTATTTT. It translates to CASSVGLSTDTQYF.

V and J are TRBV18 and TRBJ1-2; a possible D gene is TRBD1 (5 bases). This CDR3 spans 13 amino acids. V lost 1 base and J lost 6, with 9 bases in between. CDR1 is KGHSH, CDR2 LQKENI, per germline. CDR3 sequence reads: CASSPQGRDGYTF. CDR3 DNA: TGTGCCAGCTCACCACAGGGGAGGGATGGCTACACCTTC.

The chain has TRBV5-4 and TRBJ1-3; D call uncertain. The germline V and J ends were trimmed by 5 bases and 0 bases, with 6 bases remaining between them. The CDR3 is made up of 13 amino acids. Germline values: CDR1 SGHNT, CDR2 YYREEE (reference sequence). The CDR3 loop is CASSSGSGNTIYF. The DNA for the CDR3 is TGTGCCAGCAGTAGTGGCTCTGGAAACACCATATATTTT.

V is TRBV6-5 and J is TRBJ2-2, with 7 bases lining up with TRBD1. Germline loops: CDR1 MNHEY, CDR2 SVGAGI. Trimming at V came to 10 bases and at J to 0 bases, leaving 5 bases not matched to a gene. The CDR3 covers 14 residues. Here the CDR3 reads CAIVGQTNTGELFF. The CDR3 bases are TGTGCCATCGTGGGACAGACGAACACCGGGGAGCTGTTTTTT.

The CDR3 region is CASSTRTIETQYF. DNA of the CDR3: TGTGCCAGCAGCACCCGGACAATAGAGACCCAGTACTTC. The chain combines TRBV7-2 with TRBJ2-5, with a possible D match to TRBD1 (5 bases). The germline V gene encodes CDR1 SGHTA and CDR2 FQGNSA. Trimming removed 5 bases from V and 4 bases from J, with 11 bases in between. CDR3 length equals 13 residues.

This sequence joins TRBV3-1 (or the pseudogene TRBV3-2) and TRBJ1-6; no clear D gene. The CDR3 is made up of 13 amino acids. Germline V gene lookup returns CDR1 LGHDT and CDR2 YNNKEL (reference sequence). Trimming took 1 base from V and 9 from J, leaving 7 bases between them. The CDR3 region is CASSQVSGSPLHF. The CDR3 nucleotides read TGTGCCAGCAGCCAAGTCTCCGGTTCACCCCTCCACTTT.

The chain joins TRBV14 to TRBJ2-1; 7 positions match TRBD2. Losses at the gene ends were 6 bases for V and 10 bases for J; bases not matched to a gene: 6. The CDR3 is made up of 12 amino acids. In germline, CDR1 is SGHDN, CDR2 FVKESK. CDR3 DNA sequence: TGTGCCAGCAGTCTGACTAGCCTGGAGCAGTTCTTC. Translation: CASSLTSLEQFF.